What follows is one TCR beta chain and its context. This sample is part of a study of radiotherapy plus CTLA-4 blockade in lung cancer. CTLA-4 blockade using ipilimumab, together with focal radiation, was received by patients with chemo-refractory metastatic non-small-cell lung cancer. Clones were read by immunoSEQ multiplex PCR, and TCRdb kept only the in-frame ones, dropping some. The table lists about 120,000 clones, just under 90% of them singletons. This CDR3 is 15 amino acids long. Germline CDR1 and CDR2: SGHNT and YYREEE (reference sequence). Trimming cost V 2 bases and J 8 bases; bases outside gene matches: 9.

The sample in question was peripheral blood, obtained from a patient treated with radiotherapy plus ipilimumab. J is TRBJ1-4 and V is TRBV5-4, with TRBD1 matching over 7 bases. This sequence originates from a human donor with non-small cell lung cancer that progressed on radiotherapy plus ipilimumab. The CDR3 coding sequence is TGTGCCAGCAGCTTACGCACAGGGGTCGGGGAAAAACTGTTTTTT. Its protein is CASSLRTGVGEKLFF.